The 24 T cell receptor beta chains below come from one sample, sequenced in a study of T cell responses to AZD1222 COVID-19 vaccine. Sequencing was performed with immunoSEQ multiplex PCR; in TCRdb, only in-frame clones are kept and a portion is missing. The sample shows around 110,000 clones, approximately 85% of them seen only once. The sequencing here drew on peripheral blood, taken on day 0 of MenACWY control vaccination. These TCRs come from an adult in good health.

The chain couples TRBV4-3 to TRBJ1-6, with no clear D. V was cut by 0 bases and J by 7 bases, with 13 bases left in between. This CDR3 contains 16 residues. Per the germline V gene, CDR1 is LGHNA and CDR2 is YSLEER. The CDR3 coding sequence is TGCGCCAGCAGCCAAGAGGTGGCAGGACCAAATTCACCCCTCCACTTT. Its protein is CASSQEVAGPNSPLHF.

The chain couples TRBV19 to TRBJ1-1, with TRBD1 matching 7 bases. Germline-derived CDR1 and CDR2 are LNHDA and SQIVND (reference sequence). J lost 1 base, V lost 7 bases, and 9 bases had no gene match. The CDR3 has 15 residues. This CDR3 is CASKWLSGGNTEAFF. DNA of the CDR3: TGTGCCAGTAAATGGCTCTCAGGGGGGAACACTGAAGCTTTCTTT.

This sequence joins TRBV30 and TRBJ1-6; 7 bases align to TRBD1. The germline CDR1 and CDR2 sequences are GTSNPN and SVGIG (reference sequence). Trimming at V came to 2 bases and at J to 8 bases, leaving 9 bases not matched to a gene. The CDR3 spans 15 residues. CDR3 sequence (DNA): TGTGCCTGGAGTCTCGGGGGGCAGGGGGATTCACCCCTCCACTTT. Its translation: CAWSLGGQGDSPLHF.

The CDR3 loop reads CASSTSVGEETQYF. DNA of the CDR3: TGTGCCAGCAGCACTTCGGTGGGGGAAGAGACCCAGTACTTC. This chain joins TRBV5-6 and TRBJ2-5; D is tentatively TRBD1 or TRBD2 (5 bases each). The V end was cut by 4 bases, the J end by 3 bases, with 13 bases between. Germline CDR1 reads SGHDT; CDR2 reads YYEEEE. The CDR3 loop spans 14 amino acids.

The chain carries TRBV7-9 and TRBJ1-3; D gene uncertain. With 2 bases removed from V and 4 bases from J, the gap between germline ends came to 12 bases. The CDR3 runs 15 residues. Germline assignment: CDR1 SEHNR and CDR2 FQNEAQ (reference sequence). DNA of the CDR3: TGTGCCAGCAGCTTATCCTCGATTCTGGGAAACACCATATATTTT. This gives the protein CASSLSSILGNTIYF.

The chain uses TRBV7-6 and TRBJ2-5, with 9 bases matching TRBD1. This CDR3 contains 16 residues. Germline V lookup: CDR1 SGHVS, CDR2 FNYEAQ. Trimming at V came to 5 bases and at J to 5 bases, leaving 12 bases not matched to a gene. The CDR3 protein is CASSARQGGVAETQYF. The DNA for the CDR3 is TGTGCCAGCAGCGCAAGACAGGGGGGTGTCGCGGAGACCCAGTACTTC.

On this clone itself: Other DNA sequences in this specimen translate into the identical CDR3. CDR3 in amino acids: CASSQVGGAVGEQYF. In DNA, the CDR3 is TGCGCCAGCAGCCAAGTGGGGGGCGCGGTCGGGGAGCAGTACTTC. The V gene is TRBV4-1, the J gene TRBJ2-7; the D call may be TRBD1 or TRBD2 (6 bases each). The germline V gene encodes CDR1 MGHRA and CDR2 YSYEKL. CDR3 length equals 15 residues. The germline V and J ends were trimmed by 1 base and 7 bases, with 17 bases remaining between them.

The J gene is TRBJ1-6, the V gene TRBV7-6; 7 bases are a match to TRBD1. CDR1 SGHVS and CDR2 FNYEAQ come from the germline V gene. The CDR3 runs to 16 residues. V was clipped by 2 bases and J by 9 bases; unmatched bases: 10. The CDR3 DNA follows: TGTGCCAGCAGCTTAAGTCCAGGGGGGTATGGTTCACCCCTCCACTTT. Translation: CASSLSPGGYGSPLHF. Full variable domain (rest looked up from reference TRBV7-6 and TRBJ1-6): GAGVSQSPRYKVTKRGQDVALRCDPISGHVSLYWYRQALGQGPEFLTYFNYEAQQDKSGLPNDRFSAERPEGSISTLTIQRTEQRDSAMYRCASSLSPGGYGSPLHFGNGTRLTVT.

The chain carries TRBV30 and TRBJ1-6; 8 bases are shared with TRBD1. Germline CDR1 GTSNPN, CDR2 SVGIG (reference sequence). V gave up 2 bases and J gave up 0 bases; unmatched junction bases: 3. The CDR3 is made up of 16 amino acids. The CDR3 spells CAWSWDRSSYNSPLHF. The CDR3 nucleotides are TGTGCCTGGAGTTGGGACAGGTCCTCCTATAATTCACCCCTCCACTTT.

J is TRBJ1-5 and V is TRBV7-9; weak D call: TRBD1 (6 bases). CDR1 is SEHNR and CDR2 is FQNEAQ in the germline V gene (reference sequence). Trimming stripped 7 bases from V and 0 bases from J, with 25 bases between. This CDR3 has 19 amino acids. The CDR3 loop reads CASNPTLPPAGDSNQPQHF. The CDR3 DNA follows: TGTGCCAGCAACCCGACTCTCCCACCTGCAGGGGATAGCAATCAGCCCCAGCATTTT. Full variable domain (outside the CDR3, taken from reference TRBV7-9 and TRBJ1-5): DTGVSQNPRHKITKRGQNVTFRCDPISEHNRLYWYRQTLGQGPEFLTYFQNEAQLEKSRLLSDRFSAERPKGSFSTLEIQRTEQGDSAMYLCASNPTLPPAGDSNQPQHFGDGTRLSIL.

The chain joins TRBV2 to TRBJ2-2; no firm D call. The ends were cut back, 9 bases at V and 4 bases at J, with 6 bases in the middle. CDR1 is SNHLY and CDR2 is FYNNEI in the germline V gene. The CDR3 length is 11 residues. CDR3 DNA sequence: TGTGCCAGAGAAATCACCGGGGAGCTGTTTTTT. Its translation is CAREITGELFF. Combining the CDR3 with reference TRBV2 and TRBJ2-2 gives the whole variable domain EPEVTQTPSHQVTQMGQEVILRCVPISNHLYFYWYRQILGQKVEFLVSFYNNEISEKSEIFDDQFSVERPDGSNFTLKIRSTKLEDSAMYFCAREITGELFFGEGSRLTVL.

V usage is TRBV6-5 and J usage is TRBJ2-3, with no clear D. V was trimmed by 5 bases and J by 5 bases, leaving 11 bases between them. Germline CDR1 and CDR2: MNHEY and SVGAGI. The CDR3 runs to 13 residues. CDR3 residues: CASSPPREDTQYF. The CDR3 DNA sequence: TGTGCCAGCAGTCCCCCTCGAGAAGATACGCAGTATTTT.

This clone was seen only a few times. The gene calls are TRBV14 and TRBJ1-2; D unclear. CDR3 size: 12 residues. Germline CDR1 SGHDN, CDR2 FVKESK. V was clipped by 0 bases and J by 3 bases, with 2 bases between them. The CDR3 region has the DNA TGTGCCAGCAGCCAAGAACACTATGGCTACACCTTC. Translated, it gives CASSQEHYGYTF.

The V call is TRBV19, the J call TRBJ1-1; no reliable D call. The CDR3 consists of 14 residues. Trimming stripped 6 bases from V and 7 bases from J, with 18 bases between. Looked up from germline, CDR1 is LNHDA and CDR2 is SQIVND (reference sequence). CDR3 nucleotides: TGTGCCAGTAGCACCAATGCCATCGGGGTTGAAGCTTTCTTT. Translating gives CASSTNAIGVEAFF.

This chain joins TRBV7-2 and TRBJ2-3; tentatively, D is TRBD2 (6 bases). CDR3 length equals 15 residues. V lost 3 bases, J lost 0 bases, and 10 bases lay in between. The germline V gene has CDR1 SGHTA and CDR2 FQGNSA. The CDR3, as DNA: TGTGCCAGCAGCTTTTTCGGGGGTAGCACAGATACGCAGTATTTT. Amino acids: CASSFFGGSTDTQYF.

Only a few counts were recorded for this clone. Other DNA variants within this sample encode the same CDR3. The chain is built from TRBV12-3 or TRBV12-4 and TRBJ2-7; D call uncertain. V was clipped by 1 base and J by 3 bases, with 1 base between them. This CDR3 has 11 residues. CDR3 protein: CASSLVYEQYF. Written as DNA, the CDR3 is TGTGCCAGCAGTTTAGTCTACGAGCAGTACTTC.

The CDR3: CASTKVSGTEAFF. CDR3 sequence (DNA): TGTGCCAGCACGAAAGTGTCTGGGACTGAAGCTTTCTTT. The chain employs TRBV28 and TRBJ1-1; D gene ambiguous. The germline V and J ends were trimmed by 7 bases and 5 bases, with 14 bases remaining between them. This CDR3 contains 13 residues. Germline CDR1 reads MDHEN; CDR2 reads SYDVKM.

The CDR3 region is CASSVGGFSYNEQFF. CDR3 bases: TGTGCCAGCAGCGTAGGTGGGTTTTCTTACAATGAGCAGTTCTTC. The chain is built from TRBV9 and TRBJ2-1; no clear D gene. The germline V and J ends were trimmed by 0 bases and 4 bases, with 11 bases remaining between them. The CDR3 contains 15 residues. The germline gives CDR1 SGDLS, CDR2 YYNGEE. Looking up the rest from reference TRBV9 and TRBJ2-1 gives the full variable domain: DSGVTQTPKHLITATGQRVTLRCSPRSGDLSVYWYQQSLDQGLQFLIQYYNGEERAKGNILERFSAQQFPDLHSELNLSSLELGDSALYFCASSVGGFSYNEQFFGPGTRLTVL.

The gene calls are TRBV4-3 and TRBJ2-2; 9 positions match TRBD2. Looked up from germline, CDR1 is LGHNA and CDR2 is YSLEER. CDR3 length: 18 amino acids. The junction had 10 bases not matched to a gene; V was cut back by 1 base and J by 4 bases. The CDR3 loop reads CASSQAPSGGRVTGELFF. The CDR3 DNA follows: TGCGCCAGCAGCCAAGCCCCCAGCGGGGGGCGAGTCACCGGGGAGCTGTTTTTT.

This chain uses TRBV21-1 with TRBJ1-5. TRBV21-1 is listed as a pseudogene. This CDR3 spans 13 amino acids. The CDR3 protein is CASSKNSNQPQHF. The DNA for the CDR3 is TGTGCCAGCAGCAAGAATAGCAATCAGCCCCAGCATTTT.

The rearrangement links TRBV7-9 to TRBJ1-6, with D unclear. V dropped 4 bases and J dropped 7 bases, with 17 bases sitting between them. This CDR3 contains 16 residues. CDR1 and CDR2 from the germline V gene are SEHNR and FQNEAQ (reference sequence). Here the CDR3 reads CASSSLSTELNSPLHF. CDR3 bases: TGTGCCAGCAGCTCCCTATCTACAGAATTAAATTCACCCCTCCACTTT.

The J gene is TRBJ2-7, the V gene TRBV18, with a weak D call TRBD1 (6 bases). Per the germline V gene, CDR1 is KGHSH and CDR2 is LQKENI. With 4 bases removed from V and 3 bases from J, the gap between germline ends came to 16 bases. This CDR3 comprises 15 residues. The CDR3 sequence is CASSLPGARGYEQYF. Written as DNA, the CDR3 is TGTGCCAGCTCACTTCCAGGGGCCCGGGGCTACGAGCAGTACTTC.

The CDR3 DNA sequence: TGTGCCAGCTCACCATTGGCAGGGGGTAGCAATCAGCCCCAGCATTTT. Its translation is CASSPLAGGSNQPQHF. The V and J genes are TRBV18 and TRBJ1-5; TRBD1 matches 7 bases. Germline trimming cut 2 bases from V and 0 bases from J; bases unmatched to any gene: 4. Germline V gene lookup returns CDR1 KGHSH and CDR2 LQKENI. The CDR3 sequence is 16 residues long.

The chain links TRBV9 to TRBJ2-1; unclear D gene. This CDR3 is 15 amino acids long. Trimming removed 0 bases at V and 6 bases at J, with 13 bases between. The V gene's germline CDR1 is SGDLS and CDR2 YYNGEE. The CDR3: CASSVATQAGNEQFF. In DNA form, the CDR3 reads TGTGCCAGCAGCGTAGCGACCCAAGCAGGCAATGAGCAGTTCTTC.